The 8 T cell receptor beta chains presented below share a single source sample, sequenced in a study of T cell responses to AZD1222 COVID-19 vaccine. Some clones are missing from TCRdb's copy, which holds only in-frame ones; the method was immunoSEQ multiplex PCR. The sample holds 90,000 to 120,000 clones, around 91% seen once. Source: peripheral blood, taken on day 0 of AZD1222 vaccination. Receptor source: an adult in good health.

The rearrangement uses TRBV29-1 and TRBJ1-5, with TRBD1 matching over 8 bases. The CDR3 contains 16 residues. Unmatched junction bases numbered 15, after V lost 4 bases and J lost 7 bases. The germline V gene has CDR1 SQVTM and CDR2 ANQGSEA. The CDR3 reads CSVVTSTGGSRQPQHF. The CDR3 DNA sequence: TGCAGCGTTGTAACCTCAACAGGGGGTTCAAGGCAGCCCCAGCATTTT.

V gene TRBV5-8 combines with J gene TRBJ2-2, with a weak D call TRBD1 (6 bases). The V end lost 0 bases, the J end lost 3 bases, and 12 bases lay between the germline ends. Germline V lookup: CDR1 SGHTS, CDR2 YDEGEE. This CDR3 region has 16 residues. The CDR3 DNA follows: TGTGCCAGCAGCTTGGGCTTGGGACACGACACCGGGGAGCTGTTTTTT. This translates into CASSLGLGHDTGELFF.

This chain joins TRBV30 and TRBJ2-7, with no clear D. V was pared by 2 bases and J by 3 bases, with 5 bases between. CDR3 length equals 11 residues. Germline V gene data show CDR1 as GTSNPN and CDR2 as SVGIG (reference sequence). In DNA form, the CDR3 reads TGTGCCTGGAGTCCCCTCTACGAGCAGTACTTC. Protein product: CAWSPLYEQYF.

V is TRBV29-1 and J is TRBJ1-2; 7 nucleotides align to TRBD1. The germline V gene has CDR1 SQVTM and CDR2 ANQGSEA. Trimming cost V 3 bases and J 8 bases; bases outside gene matches: 9. CDR3 length equals 13 residues. The CDR3 coding sequence is TGCAGCGTTGATAGTTTAGGGGGCTTAGGCTACACCTTC. Translation: CSVDSLGGLGYTF.

The chain couples TRBV5-3 to TRBJ2-2; 8 nucleotides line up with TRBD1. TRBV5-3 is labeled an ORF, and its function is uncertain. CDR3 size: 15 residues. The J segment lost 5 bases and the V segment lost 2 bases, leaving 5 bases of the junction unmatched. The CDR3, as DNA: TGTGCCAGAAGCTTATGGACAGGGATTACCGGGGAGCTGTTTTTT. Its translation is CARSLWTGITGELFF.

In its sample, this clone was seen once. CDR3 sequence (DNA): TGTGCCAGCAGACAGGGTTCGGGTGGCACTGAAGCTTTCTTT. Residues: CASRQGSGGTEAFF. The chain carries TRBV6-5 and TRBJ1-1; a possible D gene is TRBD1 (6 bases). CDR1 is MNHEY, CDR2 SVGAGI, per germline. Deletions cut 6 bases from V and 4 bases from J, with 15 bases between. This CDR3 comprises 14 residues.

The chain is built from TRBV6-5 and TRBJ1-5; TRBD1 might be the D (5 bases). The ends were cut back, 4 bases at V and 6 bases at J, with 16 bases in the middle. Per the germline V gene, CDR1 is MNHEY and CDR2 is SVGAGI. The CDR3 runs to 15 residues. DNA of the CDR3: TGTGCCAGCAGTTCGGCGATGGGGGGAGGTCAGCCCCAGCATTTT. It specifies CASSSAMGGGQPQHF.

V usage is TRBV11-2 and J usage is TRBJ1-4; 8 positions match TRBD1. In germline, CDR1 is SGHAT, CDR2 FQNNGV. The CDR3 contains 15 residues. V was pared by 4 bases and J by 3 bases, with 4 bases of the junction left unmatched. CDR3 nucleotide sequence: TGTGCCAGCAGCTCCTACAGGGGGGCTAATGAAAAACTGTTTTTT. It codes for CASSSYRGANEKLFF.